The clone carrying this T cell receptor (beta chain) appeared once. Its cognate antigen is unknown. This specimen belongs to a study of cytomegalovirus exposure and HLA in healthy donors. Points from the study as a whole: An apparent linkage of common viral pathogens to several of the most significant clusters emerged in a later analysis. A later analysis, which compared TCR beta chains of equal frequency, found the HLA-associated ones more clonally expanded.

This CDR3 has 14 amino acids. Germline V CDR1 and CDR2: SGHTA, FQGTGA. The V and J ends lost 5 bases and 9 bases respectively, with 17 bases between them. Use of 60 Vbeta and 13 Jbeta primers characterized the PCR. The method was immunoSEQ multiplex PCR; TCRdb's version includes in-frame clones alone and lacks a portion of them. The sample holds 150,000 to 200,000 clones, 80% seen once. Sequencing was carried out using PBMCs. J is TRBJ2-1 and V is TRBV7-3, with TRBD1 as a possible D gene (6 bases). This TCR came from a man under 40 in good health and CMV-seronegative. The CDR3 loop reads CASSLGGGQREQFF. Written as DNA, the CDR3 is TGTGCCAGCAGCCTAGGTGGGGGCCAGCGTGAGCAGTTCTTC. The variable domain in full, completed from reference TRBV7-3 and TRBJ2-1, reads GAGVSQTPSNKVTEKGKYVELRCDPISGHTALYWYRQSLGQGPEFLIYFQGTGAADDSGLPNDRFFAVRPEGSVSTLKIQRTERGDSAVYLCASSLGGGQREQFFGPGTRLTVL.